Sequencing of this TCR beta chain was carried out in a study of cytomegalovirus exposure and HLA in healthy donors. The CDR3 totals 18 residues. Germline V CDR1 and CDR2: SGHRS, YFSETQ. Trimming removed 0 bases from V and 0 bases from J; junction bases left unmatched: 7. This clone was detected a few times. The antigen is not known. General observations from the study: A few V segments could not be told apart, such as TRBV6-2 and TRBV6-3, and were left out.

PCR employed 60 Vbeta and 13 Jbeta primers. Authors' processing steps: In a later analysis, about 9.9 million of 65 million to 90 million unique beta chains occurred in at least two donors. Assay: immunoSEQ multiplex PCR; the TCRdb copy retains only in-frame clones and omits some. V, J and clone size are taken as reported in that table, and D and trimming were inferred from the DNA itself. Found here are roughly 100,000 clones, roughly 60% of them singletons; the top ten hold around 4.8%. The V call is TRBV5-1, the J call TRBJ1-3; 9 nucleotides match TRBD1. This TCR came from a human donor in good health. Sequencing was carried out using PBMCs. The CDR3 DNA reads TGCGCCAGCAGCTTGGTTGGACAGGGGATGTCCTCTGGAAACACCATATATTTT. This encodes CASSLVGQGMSSGNTIYF.